The clone carrying this T cell receptor (beta chain) was picked up a small number of times. The antigen is not known. These data come from a study of blood T cells in healthy people across ages. Whole-study findings and limits: Age showed a roughly linear inverse relationship with TCR beta diversity per million T cells.

CDR3 length: 14 residues. Between the trimmed V and J ends, which lost 7 bases and 3 bases, there was a span of 16 bases. Germline CDR1 reads MDHEN; CDR2 reads SYDVKM. Next came a second PCR, run for about 7 to 12 cycles, which used a sample-barcoded 5' primer along with a J-beta primer mix. From the 5' RACE reads, TCRdb called clonotypes with MiXCR, one entry per CDR3 protein. The sample carries 700,000 to 950,000 distinct CDR3 sequences, about 40% recorded once. This chain uses TRBV28 with TRBJ2-7; D may match TRBD1 or TRBD2 (5 bases each). This receptor was taken from a woman in her fifties or sixties in good health. Material for sequencing was blood. The chain's CDR3 is CASISGTGSYEQYF. The CDR3 DNA follows: TGTGCCAGCATTTCTGGGACCGGCAGCTACGAGCAGTACTTC. Full variable domain (missing parts from reference TRBV28 and TRBJ2-7): DVKVTQSSRYLVKRTGEKVFLECVQDMDHENMFWYRQDPGLGLRLIYFSYDVKMKEKGDIPEGYSVSREKKERFSLILESASTNQTSMYLCASISGTGSYEQYFGPGTRLTVT.